A selection of T cell receptor beta chains follows, all from one sample in a study of T cell changes during pregnancy in multiple sclerosis. Sequencing was performed with immunoSEQ multiplex PCR; in TCRdb, only in-frame clones are kept and a portion is missing. The sample yields some 100,000 clones, almost 95% seen once. Sequencing was performed on peripheral blood, taken before pregnancy. These receptor sequences come from a female donor with multiple sclerosis, enrolled in a pregnancy study. Each CDR3 is given with its conserved first and last residue. Fields, in order: V gene, J gene, clone size, D gene, CDR3 DNA, CDR3 protein. D genes are given only for firm matches. Clone size is given for some rows only: seen once, a few or many times, or a class if the clone is expanded.

TRBV2	TRBJ1-3	.	.	TGTGCCAGCAGTGCAGTGATGCGGAACACCATATATTTT	CASSAVMRNTIYF
TRBV4-3	TRBJ1-2	once	.	TGCGCCAGCAGTCCGGGCAGGGGATCCGCGTTGGACTATGGCTACACCTTC	CASSPGRGSALDYGYTF
TRBV2	TRBJ2-3	once	.	TGTGCCAGGTACACAGATACGCAGTATTTT	CARYTDTQYF
TRBV15	TRBJ1-1	.	.	TGTGCCACCAGCAGGGAGGGAGGGAAAAACACTGAAGCTTTCTTT	CATSREGGKNTEAFF
TRBV4-3	TRBJ2-7	.	.	TGCGCCAGCAGCCAAGGGCGAGGAGAGTCATACGAGCAGTACTTC	CASSQGRGESYEQYF
TRBV5-1	TRBJ2-7	.	.	TGCGCCAGCAGCTCCCCTGAGGCCATCTACGAGCAGTACTTC	CASSSPEAIYEQYF
TRBV6-1	TRBJ2-4	.	.	TGTGCCGCCCAGCGAAGGGGGAAAAACATTCAGTACTTC	CAAQRRGKNIQYF
TRBV13	TRBJ1-1	.	.	TGTGCCAGCAGCTTAGGGGGCGAACTCCCCGGCACTGAAGCTTTCTTT	CASSLGGELPGTEAFF
TRBV4-1	TRBJ1-3	.	TRBD1	TGCGCCAGCAGCCAAGCTCCAGGGGGCGCGAGGAGTGGAAACACCATATATTTT	CASSQAPGGARSGNTIYF
TRBV27	TRBJ2-7	.	TRBD2	TGTGCCAGCAGTTTGGGGAGGGCCTCCTACGAGCAGTACTTC	CASSLGRASYEQYF
TRBV6-5	TRBJ1-1	.	.	TGTGCCAGCAGTCCACAGGGCCTGAGGACTGAAGCTTTCTTT	CASSPQGLRTEAFF
TRBV27	TRBJ2-7	.	.	TGTGCCAGCACCCGAGGCGCTTTAGACGAGCAGTACTTC	CASTRGALDEQYF
TRBV25-1	TRBJ1-2	.	.	TGTGCCAGCAGGAAAAAAAAACAGGACAACTATGGCTACACCTTC	CASRKKKQDNYGYTF
TRBV6-6	TRBJ1-1	.	.	TGTGCCAGCACCGACAGGATGAACACTGAAGCTTTCTTT	CASTDRMNTEAFF
TRBV5-1	TRBJ1-5	.	TRBD1	TGCGCCAGCAGCTTGGTAGGGGACAGGGATCAGCCCCAGCATTTT	CASSLVGDRDQPQHF
TRBV4-3	TRBJ1-5	.	.	TGCGCCAGCAGCCAAGATTGGGGGGGGGCACAGCCCCAGCATTTT	CASSQDWGGAQPQHF
TRBV7-9	TRBJ2-7	.	.	TGTGCCAGCAGCTTTAATCGACAGGACTACGAGCAGTACTTC	CASSFNRQDYEQYF
TRBV25-1	TRBJ2-3	once	TRBD1	TGTGCCAGCAGTGTCCTGGGAGTACAGGGGGCAACAGATACGCAGTATTTT	CASSVLGVQGATDTQYF
TRBV20-1	TRBJ2-1	.	.	TGCAGTGCTGAGAACAATGAGCAGTTCTTC	CSAENNEQFF
TRBV7-9	TRBJ1-4	.	TRBD1	TGTGCCAGCAGTTCATCCGGGACAGTCAATGAAAAACTGTTTTTT	CASSSSGTVNEKLFF
TRBV7-3	TRBJ1-3	once	.	TGTGCCAGCAGCTCGTATCGGGTTACTCGAAACACCATATATTTT	CASSSYRVTRNTIYF
TRBV6-1	TRBJ1-2	.	.	TGTGCCAGCAGTTTCCGGACAGCGGCTGGCTACACCTTC	CASSFRTAAGYTF
TRBV28	TRBJ2-7	once	TRBD1	TGTGCCAGCAGTGGGGCCGGGACAGGGGCCTACGAGCAGTACTTC	CASSGAGTGAYEQYF
TRBV4-1	TRBJ1-1	.	TRBD1	TGCGCCAGCAGCCAAGGGGACAGGGATACTGAAGCTTTCTTT	CASSQGDRDTEAFF
TRBV28	TRBJ2-7	.	.	TGTGCCAGCAGCCAGACCTACGAGCAGTACTTC	CASSQTYEQYF
TRBV5-1	TRBJ1-3	.	TRBD1	TGCGCCAGCAGCCGCTCAATAACGGGACAGGGAACTGGAAACACCATATATTTT	CASSRSITGQGTGNTIYF
TRBV19	TRBJ2-2	.	TRBD2	TGTGCCAGTAGTATAGGGCCTAGCGGGGGCACCGGGGAGCTGTTTTTT	CASSIGPSGGTGELFF
TRBV7-9	TRBJ1-4	.	.	TGTGCCAGCAGCTCCGGAGGCGAAAAACTGTTTTTT	CASSSGGEKLFF
TRBV19	TRBJ1-2	.	TRBD1	TGTGCCAGTAGTACCGCCGGGACAGGGGGAATACATGGCTACACCTTC	CASSTAGTGGIHGYTF